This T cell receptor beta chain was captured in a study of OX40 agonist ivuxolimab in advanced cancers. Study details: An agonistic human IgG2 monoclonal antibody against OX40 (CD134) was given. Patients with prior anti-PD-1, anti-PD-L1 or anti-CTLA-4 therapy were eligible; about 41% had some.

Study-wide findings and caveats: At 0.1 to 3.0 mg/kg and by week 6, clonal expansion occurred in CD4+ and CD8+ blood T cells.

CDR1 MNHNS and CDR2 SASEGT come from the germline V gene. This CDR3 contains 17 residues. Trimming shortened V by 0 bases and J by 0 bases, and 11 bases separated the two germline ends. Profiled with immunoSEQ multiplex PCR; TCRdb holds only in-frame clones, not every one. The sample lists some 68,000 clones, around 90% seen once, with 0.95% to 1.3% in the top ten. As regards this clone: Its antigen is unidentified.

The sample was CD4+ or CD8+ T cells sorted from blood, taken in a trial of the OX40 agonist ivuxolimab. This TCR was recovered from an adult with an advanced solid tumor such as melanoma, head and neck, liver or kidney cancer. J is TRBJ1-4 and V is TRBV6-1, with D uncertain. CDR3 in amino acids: CASSEAAVYATNEKLFF. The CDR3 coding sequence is TGTGCCAGCAGTGAAGCGGCAGTCTATGCAACTAATGAAAAACTGTTTTTT.